This TCR beta chain was documented in a study of graft-versus-host responses after intestinal transplantation. Study information: Uniformly, recipients were administered anti-thymocyte globulin induction with subsequent tacrolimus and steroids for approximately three years.

Generated by immunoSEQ multiplex PCR, the TCRdb table keeps only in-frame clones and is missing some. The sample carries tens of thousands of clones, 90% to 95% recorded once. As concerns this clone: The antigen remains unidentified.

This clonotype was sampled from a human donor who received an intestinal transplant. Sample: unstimulated CD8+ T cells sorted from spleen or lymph node cells, taken before intestinal transplant.

The CDR3 region has the DNA TGTGCCAGCAGCTTACTCACGGGCTATAATTCACCCCTCCACTTT. It encodes CASSLLTGYNSPLHF. The rearrangement joins TRBV7-2 to TRBJ1-6; D remains unclear. Germline assignment: CDR1 SGHTA and CDR2 FQGNSA. This CDR3 contains 15 residues. Trimming took 2 bases from V and 3 from J, leaving 8 bases between them.